Shown below are 6 T cell receptor beta chains from a single sample sequenced in a study of blood T cell repertoires in COVID-19. This table comes from immunoSEQ multiplex PCR, and its TCRdb copy is limited to in-frame clones, with some not included. The data contain more than 200,000 clones, about 85% of them singletons. Material for sequencing was peripheral blood. The source is a man aged 65 to 85 with acute or convalescent COVID-19.

This clone was counted once. The chain recombines TRBV28 with TRBJ1-2; 7 bases fit TRBD1. The V gene's germline CDR1 is MDHEN and CDR2 SYDVKM. This CDR3 region has 16 residues. J was trimmed by 2 bases and V by 7 bases; bases with no gene match: 13. CDR3 residues: CASIPPLGRGNYGYTF. The CDR3 DNA follows: TGTGCCAGCATCCCCCCCCTGGGCAGGGGGAACTATGGCTACACCTTC.

V usage is TRBV5-4 and J usage is TRBJ1-1; maybe TRBD1 (5 bases). From germline, CDR1 is SGHNT and CDR2 YYREEE (reference sequence). The germline V and J ends were trimmed by 3 bases and 6 bases, with 12 bases remaining between them. The CDR3 is made up of 13 amino acids. CDR3 residues: CASSSIGGAEAFF. The CDR3 nucleotides are TGTGCCAGCAGCTCAATCGGGGGGGCTGAAGCTTTCTTT.

The chain employs TRBV9 and TRBJ2-7, with a tentative D call TRBD1 (5 bases). Trimming left V 4 bases short and J 10 bases short, with 15 bases between. The CDR3 extends over 12 amino acids. Germline CDR1 SGDLS, CDR2 YYNGEE. The CDR3 protein is CASSPPQGLQYF. As DNA, the CDR3 is TGTGCCAGCAGCCCCCCGCAGGGTCTTCAGTACTTC.

This sequence joins TRBV29-1 and TRBJ1-2; D gene unclear. The V and J ends lost 4 bases and 4 bases respectively, with 16 bases between them. Germline CDR1 SQVTM, CDR2 ANQGSEA. The CDR3 is 14 amino acids. Here the CDR3 DNA reads TGCAGCGTTGGTTTGGCGGATTCCGGCTATGGCTACACCTTC. It translates to CSVGLADSGYGYTF.

The rearrangement uses TRBV5-4 and TRBJ1-4; unclear D gene. In germline, CDR1 is SGHNT, CDR2 YYREEE (reference sequence). The CDR3 contains 15 residues. V shed 4 bases and J shed 5 bases, with 15 bases lying between them. The CDR3 DNA sequence: TGTGCCAGCAGCCCTGACGGAGCCTTAAATGAAAAACTGTTTTTT. It is translated as CASSPDGALNEKLFF. Together with reference TRBV5-4 and TRBJ1-4, the CDR3 gives the full variable domain: ETGVTQSPTHLIKTRGQQVTLRCSSQSGHNTVSWYQQALGQGPQFIFQYYREEENGRGNFPPRFSGLQFPNYSSELNVNALELDDSALYLCASSPDGALNEKLFFGSGTQLSVL.

The genes are TRBV27 and TRBJ2-3, with D unclear. V dropped 7 bases and J dropped 8 bases, with 16 bases sitting between them. CDR1 is MNHEY, CDR2 SMNVEV, per germline (reference sequence). The CDR3 runs to 13 residues. The CDR3 is CASTNPLGSTQYF. As DNA, the CDR3 is TGTGCCAGCACCAACCCCCTAGGTAGTACGCAGTATTTT.